The 10 T cell receptor beta chains presented below share a single source sample, sequenced in a study of shared clonotypes between healthy human individuals. Some clones are missing from TCRdb's copy, which holds only in-frame ones; the method was immunoSEQ multiplex PCR. Here the sample spans around 2.5 million clones, under 95% being singletons. The sequencing sample was made of naive CD4+ T cells from PBMCs. Subset in this sample: CD45RA+ positively selected. All receptors come from a man aged 18 to 29 in good health. Some clones in this sample may be carry-over from other donors' samples.

V is TRBV7-8 and J is TRBJ2-7; the D gene is possibly TRBD2 (6 bases). Germline V gene sequence: CDR1 SGHVS, CDR2 FQNEAQ. CDR3 length equals 16 residues. With 4 bases removed from V and 2 bases from J, the gap between germline ends came to 18 bases. CDR3 amino acids: CASSSLNRDSAYEQYF. CDR3 sequence (DNA): TGTGCCAGCAGCTCCCTGAACCGGGACTCCGCCTACGAGCAGTACTTC.

This clone was seen just once. This rearrangement joins TRBV5-8 to TRBJ1-2; no clear D gene. This CDR3 has 13 residues. Germline V gene data show CDR1 as SGHTS and CDR2 as YDEGEE. V lost 2 bases, J lost 8 bases, and 13 bases lay in between. The CDR3 spells CASSLNTFSGYTF. In DNA form, the CDR3 reads TGTGCCAGCAGCTTAAATACTTTCTCGGGCTACACCTTC.

The V and J genes are TRBV28 and TRBJ1-5, with D perhaps matching TRBD1 (5 bases). Looked up from germline, CDR1 is MDHEN and CDR2 is SYDVKM. The CDR3 consists of 14 residues. Trimming cost V 3 bases and J 11 bases, with 17 bases left between them. CDR3: CASSFDSTRWAQHF. CDR3 coding DNA: TGTGCCAGCAGTTTCGACAGTACCAGGTGGGCCCAGCATTTT. The whole variable domain, remainder taken from reference TRBV28 and TRBJ1-5, is DVKVTQSSRYLVKRTGEKVFLECVQDMDHENMFWYRQDPGLGLRLIYFSYDVKMKEKGDIPEGYSVSREKKERFSLILESASTNQTSMYLCASSFDSTRWAQHFGDGTRLSIL.

This clone was detected only once. J is TRBJ1-2 and V is TRBV11-3, with D unclear. Trimming stripped 2 bases from V and 1 base from J, with 17 bases between. Germline V gene sequence: CDR1 SGHNT, CDR2 YENEEA. CDR3 length equals 17 residues. The CDR3 reads CASSLNPRTVSNYGYTF. The CDR3 DNA reads as TGTGCCAGCAGCTTAAACCCCCGGACGGTGAGTAACTATGGCTACACCTTC.

A remark on this clone: Different DNA sequences within this sample yield the same CDR3. The chain joins TRBV28 to TRBJ2-1; D remains ambiguous. The V gene's germline CDR1 is MDHEN and CDR2 SYDVKM. The CDR3 length is 11 residues. V lost 8 bases to trimming and J lost 0 bases, with 2 bases between them. The CDR3, as DNA: TGTGCCAGCTCCTCCTACAATGAGCAGTTCTTC. This translates into CASSSYNEQFF.

This chain joins TRBV28 and TRBJ1-4; D ambiguous. The CDR3 runs to 15 residues. V was pared by 3 bases and J by 8 bases, with 16 bases between. Germline assignment: CDR1 MDHEN and CDR2 SYDVKM. CDR3 coding DNA: TGTGCCAGCAGTTTTAGGTCTCCACGGCGAGAAAAACTGTTTTTT. It specifies CASSFRSPRREKLFF.

This rearrangement joins TRBV15 to TRBJ2-1, with TRBD2 matching 8 bases. This CDR3 has 14 residues. Germline values: CDR1 LNHNV, CDR2 YYDKDF (reference sequence). J lost 8 bases, V lost 6 bases, and 9 bases had no gene match. The CDR3 reads CATRRREEFHEQFF. In DNA, the CDR3 is TGTGCCACCAGACGGCGGGAGGAGTTCCATGAGCAGTTCTTC.

The gene calls are TRBV5-5 and TRBJ1-5; perhaps TRBD1 as D (6 bases). Between the trimmed V and J ends, which lost 0 bases and 6 bases, there was a span of 10 bases. The germline gives CDR1 SGHKS, CDR2 YYEKEE (reference sequence). The CDR3 has 14 residues. The CDR3 nucleotides are TGTGCCAGCAGCTTGGCCGAGGGGGGTCAGCCCCAGCATTTT. This encodes CASSLAEGGQPQHF.

This chain joins TRBV18 and TRBJ2-5; no definite D call. The CDR3 extends over 13 amino acids. The ends were cut back, 5 bases at V and 2 bases at J, with 9 bases in the middle. CDR1 is KGHSH, CDR2 LQKENI, per germline. CDR3: CASSADLQETQYF. CDR3 in DNA: TGTGCCAGCTCAGCGGACCTACAAGAGACCCAGTACTTC. Full variable domain (remainder filled in from reference TRBV18 and TRBJ2-5): NAGVMQNPRHLVRRRGQEARLRCSPMKGHSHVYWYRQLPEEGLKFMVYLQKENIIDESGMPKERFSAEFPKEGPSILRIQQVVRGDSAAYFCASSADLQETQYFGPGTRLLVL.

V gene TRBV18 combines with J gene TRBJ1-2; D is unclear. Germline V CDR1 and CDR2: KGHSH, LQKENI. The length of the CDR3 is 14 residues. Trimming stripped 3 bases from V and 4 bases from J, with 12 bases between. The CDR3 sequence: CASSPGLEPYGYTF. CDR3 DNA: TGTGCCAGCTCACCCGGACTAGAGCCCTATGGCTACACCTTC. Looking up the rest from reference TRBV18 and TRBJ1-2 gives the full variable domain: NAGVMQNPRHLVRRRGQEARLRCSPMKGHSHVYWYRQLPEEGLKFMVYLQKENIIDESGMPKERFSAEFPKEGPSILRIQQVVRGDSAAYFCASSPGLEPYGYTFGSGTRLTVV.